This T cell receptor (beta chain) was documented in a study of shared clonotypes between healthy human individuals. Study-wide results and caveats: Blood was the sole source, and tissue repertoires probably differ. Rarefaction analysis demonstrated incomplete sorted-subset sequencing notwithstanding large depth.

This clone was counted only a few times. What it binds is unknown. This sample also contains other DNA sequences that code for the same CDR3. Every donor, a Caucasian adult, lived in Nashville, Tennessee. Assay execution proceeded at the deep level. TCRdb's table, derived via immunoSEQ multiplex PCR, lists solely in-frame clones and lacks some. The table includes 1,100,000 or so clones, around three quarters detected once. CDR3 size: 11 residues. Between the trimmed V and J ends, which lost 8 bases and 2 bases, there was a span of 6 bases. Per the germline V gene, CDR1 is LNHDA and CDR2 is SQIVND (reference sequence).

The gene calls are TRBV19 and TRBJ1-2; D is uncertain. The receptor was isolated from a man younger than 35 in good health. Some clones in this sample may be carry-over from other donors' samples. The sequenced sample was memory CD4+ T cells from PBMCs. Indicated subset: CD45RA-negative fraction. In nucleotides, the CDR3 is TGTGCCAGTCGACAAAACTATGGCTACACCTTC. As protein: CASRQNYGYTF.